The 20 T cell receptor beta chains listed next were all sequenced from one sample in a study of CD8+ T cells in alopecia areata. Sequencing used cDNA as its template, made by extracting RNA and reverse transcribing it. Sequenced by immunoSEQ multiplex PCR; TCRdb stores in-frame clones only, minus some. The table lists 23,000 or so clones, 40% to 65% of them singletons. Material for sequencing was NKG2D-high CD8+ T cells sorted from blood. The receptors were gathered from a human donor with alopecia areata.

This clone was seen a handful of times. The chain has TRBV10-3 and TRBJ2-7; TRBD2 matches 12 bases. The CDR3 is 15 residues long. In germline, CDR1 is ENHRY, CDR2 SYGVKD. After removal of 4 bases from V and 2 bases from J, the junction contained 3 bases not matched to a gene. The DNA for the CDR3 is TGTGCCATCAGTGGGGCTAGCGGGAGGGCCTACGAGCAGTACTTC. Its translation: CAISGASGRAYEQYF.

The chain has TRBV5-1 and TRBJ2-1; D is unclear. Per the germline V gene, CDR1 is SGHRS and CDR2 is YFSETQ. V dropped 1 base and J dropped 7 bases, with 6 bases sitting between them. The CDR3 is made up of 12 amino acids. The CDR3 DNA is TGCGCCAGCAGCTTGCGCGTAAATGAGCAGTTCTTC. Protein product: CASSLRVNEQFF.

This clone rates as medium-sized (0.01 to 0.1%). The chain recombines TRBV29-1 with TRBJ2-4; perhaps TRBD1 as D (5 bases). V lost 6 bases to trimming and J lost 6 bases, with 15 bases between them. The CDR3 spans 13 residues. The V gene's germline CDR1 is SQVTM and CDR2 ANQGSEA. The CDR3 coding sequence is TGCAGCGTGGAACAGGAAAAGGGAAACATTCAGTACTTC. Its translation: CSVEQEKGNIQYF.

The chain carries TRBV5-1 and TRBJ2-7; 11 bases match TRBD1. This CDR3 has 14 residues. V lost 0 bases and J lost 6; bases outside the gene matches: 2. Per germline, CDR1 SGHRS and CDR2 YFSETQ. The CDR3 sequence: CASSLVGTGGEQYF. The CDR3 DNA follows: TGCGCCAGCAGCTTGGTTGGGACAGGGGGCGAGCAGTACTTC.

Only a few counts were recorded for this clone. V and J are TRBV29-1 and TRBJ2-5, with D possibly being TRBD1 (5 bases). Germline V gene sequence: CDR1 SQVTM, CDR2 ANQGSEA. V lost 3 bases and J 5 bases, leaving 16 bases between the germline ends. The CDR3 spans 14 residues. CDR3 sequence (DNA): TGCAGCGTTGACGTCGGCAGGGCCAGGGAGACCCAGTACTTC. Translating gives CSVDVGRARETQYF.

This clone was seen only a few times. The J gene is TRBJ2-1, the V gene TRBV28, with TRBD1 matching 10 bases. From germline, CDR1 is MDHEN and CDR2 SYDVKM. The CDR3 is 16 amino acids. With 4 bases clipped from V and 8 bases from J, the junction kept 11 bases outside the gene matches. CDR3 sequence: CASSYAGTGAQDEQFF. CDR3 nucleotides: TGTGCCAGCAGTTATGCCGGGACAGGGGCGCAGGATGAGCAGTTCTTC.

This chain links TRBV7-8 with TRBJ2-2; D is unclear. The V end was cut by 2 bases, the J end by 3 bases, with 7 bases between. Germline lookup yields CDR1 SGHVS and CDR2 FQNEAQ. The CDR3 sequence is 14 residues long. The CDR3 region has the DNA TGTGCCAGCAGCTTATACAGATACACCGGGGAGCTGTTTTTT. It codes for CASSLYRYTGELFF.

The chain has TRBV11-2 and TRBJ2-3; 8 nucleotides match TRBD2. The CDR3 covers 15 residues. V lost 1 base, J lost 7 bases, and 7 bases stayed unmatched. Per germline, CDR1 SGHAT and CDR2 FQNNGV. CDR3 nucleotide sequence: TGTGCCAGCAGCTTAGGTGGTTCTAGCGGGTATACGCAGTATTTT. Amino acid sequence: CASSLGGSSGYTQYF.

This chain joins TRBV6-1 and TRBJ2-7, with D perhaps TRBD2 (6 bases). The CDR3 totals 13 residues. Germline V lookup: CDR1 MNHNS, CDR2 SASEGT. V lost 11 bases to trimming and J lost 4 bases, with 18 bases between them. CDR3 loop: CAGGFGTRYEQYF. The DNA for the CDR3 is TGTGCCGGGGGTTTTGGGACTCGATACGAGCAGTACTTC.

V usage is TRBV10-2 and J usage is TRBJ1-1; D perhaps matches TRBD1 (6 bases). Trimming took 4 bases from V and 2 from J, leaving 11 bases between them. This CDR3 comprises 14 residues. Germline CDR1 WSHSY, CDR2 SAAADI. The CDR3 coding sequence is TGCGCCAGCAGTGTCGGGGGCATAAACACTGAAGCTTTCTTT. It specifies CASSVGGINTEAFF.

The rearrangement uses TRBV5-5 and TRBJ2-1, with 8 bases fitting TRBD1. The length of the CDR3 is 15 residues. V dropped 2 bases and J dropped 0; count of bases not matched to a gene: 1. CDR1 is SGHKS, CDR2 YYEKEE, per germline (reference sequence). CDR3 region: CASSLQGVSYNEQFF. Here the CDR3 DNA reads TGTGCCAGCAGCTTACAGGGGGTCTCCTACAATGAGCAGTTCTTC.

The chain has TRBV5-1 and TRBJ2-2, with D maybe TRBD2 (6 bases). Germline V CDR1 and CDR2: SGHRS, YFSETQ. V was shortened by 4 bases and J by 4 bases, with 20 bases between the two germline ends. This CDR3 is built from 17 residues. CDR3 sequence reads: CASSRNSGETLTGELFF. The CDR3 coding sequence is TGCGCCAGCAGCCGTAATTCGGGAGAGACGCTCACCGGGGAGCTGTTTTTT.

The genes are TRBV27 and TRBJ2-7; the match to TRBD1 covers 9 bases. Germline V gene data show CDR1 as MNHEY and CDR2 as SMNVEV (reference sequence). The trim removed 9 bases at V and 7 bases at J, leaving 7 bases unmatched. The CDR3 is 12 residues long. CDR3 DNA: TGTGCCAGTAACAGGGGGCTCAAAGAGCAGTACTTC. Translating it yields CASNRGLKEQYF.

J is TRBJ2-1 and V is TRBV5-1; D is possibly TRBD2 (5 bases). V was pared by 7 bases and J by 9 bases, with 14 bases between. The germline V gene has CDR1 SGHRS and CDR2 YFSETQ. The CDR3 runs to 12 residues. The CDR3 nucleotides read TGCGCCAGCTCTCAGCGGTCGATTGAGCAGTTCTTC. Encoded protein: CASSQRSIEQFF.

The chain links TRBV6-1 to TRBJ2-3; weak D call: TRBD2 (6 bases). V was pared by 5 bases and J by 6 bases, with 18 bases between. CDR1 is MNHNS and CDR2 is SASEGT in the germline V gene. The CDR3 extends over 15 amino acids. The CDR3 region is CASSRRRESVDTQYF. The CDR3 bases are TGTGCCAGCAGTCGACGTCGGGAGTCGGTGGATACGCAGTATTTT.

The sample holds a few counts of this clone. CDR3 nucleotide sequence: TGTGCCAGCACCCTGGGAACCCGCATTGATGAGCAGTTCTTC. It specifies CASTLGTRIDEQFF. This chain joins TRBV28 and TRBJ2-1; no firm D call. The CDR3 runs 14 residues. V was clipped by 7 bases and J by 8 bases, with 18 bases between them. In germline, CDR1 is MDHEN, CDR2 SYDVKM.

V is TRBV7-2 and J is TRBJ2-3; TRBD2 aligns across 9 bases. The V gene end was trimmed by 4 bases and the J gene end by 5 bases; junction bases not matched to a gene: 10. Germline loops: CDR1 SGHTA, CDR2 FQGNSA. The CDR3 contains 16 residues. DNA for the CDR3: TGTGCCAGCAGCTCCGAGAGGGCGGGAGGGCAAGATACGCAGTATTTT. This encodes CASSSERAGGQDTQYF.

J is TRBJ1-2 and V is TRBV7-6; TRBD1 matches 9 bases. Germline lookup yields CDR1 SGHVS and CDR2 FNYEAQ. The CDR3 consists of 15 residues. V lost 5 bases, J lost 8 bases, and 12 bases stayed unmatched. The CDR3 DNA follows: TGTGCCAGCAGCCTGACCGGGACAGGGAAGCGGGGCTACACCTTC. It translates to CASSLTGTGKRGYTF.

The chain employs TRBV29-1 and TRBJ1-2, with D hard to call. The V and J ends lost 6 bases and 4 bases respectively, with 18 bases between them. The V gene's germline CDR1 is SQVTM and CDR2 ANQGSEA. The CDR3 runs to 14 residues. The CDR3 coding sequence is TGCAGCGTCGAGGAGAGGGAAAGGACCTATGGCTACACCTTC. Its protein is CSVEERERTYGYTF.

The V call is TRBV11-2, the J call TRBJ2-3; D not certain. V lost 7 bases and J lost 10, with 12 bases in between. The CDR3 is made up of 11 amino acids. CDR1 is SGHAT and CDR2 is FQNNGV in the germline V gene. For the CDR3, the DNA is TGTGCCAGCACCCAGATGAGTGCGCAGTATTTT. Translated, it gives CASTQMSAQYF.